This entry concerns a single TCR beta chain. The antigen is not known. The data were obtained in a study of cytomegalovirus exposure and HLA in healthy donors. The length of the CDR3 is 16 residues. Trimming left V 3 bases short and J 0 bases short, with 13 bases between. Germline V gives CDR1 SGDLS, CDR2 YYNGEE. Researchers ran the PCR with 60 Vbeta and 13 Jbeta primers. The table came from immunoSEQ multiplex PCR; TCRdb's copy has only in-frame clones and leaves some out. The table shows about 120,000 clones, with around 76% occurring only once. Whole-study findings and limits: In a later analysis, at a false discovery rate of 0.05, 17,000 or so TCR beta sequences matched HLA alleles.

V and J are TRBV9 and TRBJ1-3; D uncertain. The sequenced sample was PBMCs. This TCR was recovered from a man in his fifties or sixties in good health and CMV-seropositive. The CDR3 reads CASSASRVSSGNTIYF. The CDR3 bases are TGTGCCAGCAGCGCAAGCCGAGTGAGCTCTGGAAACACCATATATTTT.